This T cell receptor beta chain comes out of a study of naive and memory T cell subsets. General study results and limits: The power law exponent of TCR abundance differed between naive and memory cells. Especially in CD8 cells, naive repertoires contained a few larger clonotypes, possibly CD45RA-re-expressing memory cells. Clonotypes are single alpha or beta chains, not paired receptors. Diversity fell and Gini index rose from naive through CM, EM, EMRA.

The V gene lost 2 bases and the J gene lost 6 bases, with 13 bases spanning the gap. This CDR3 region has 15 residues. Germline values: CDR1 SGHAT, CDR2 FQNNGV. Two oligonucleotides, mixed equimolar, formed the beta constant-region primer covering TRBC1 and TRBC2. Ligated cDNA was amplified by four rounds of PCR with nested alpha and beta constant-region primers and SP2. TCRdb analysed the UMI-ligation and nested PCR reads with MiXCR anew, one entry per CDR3 protein. The table includes around 140,000 distinct CDR3 sequences, approximately 22% detected once. CMV status came from CD4+ IFNgamma after overnight CMV lysate stimulation. This clonotype was picked up a small number of times. The antigen remains unidentified.

The sample comprised naive CD4+ T cells from blood. This TCR was sampled from a human donor in good health. This chain uses TRBV11-2 with TRBJ2-2, with D hard to call. CDR3: CASSLYSTGSGELFF. The CDR3 bases are TGTGCCAGCAGCTTATATAGTACGGGCTCCGGGGAGCTGTTTTTT.